The 28 T cell receptor beta chains in this list originate from one sample, sequenced in a study of cytomegalovirus exposure and HLA in healthy donors. 13 Jbeta primers and 60 Vbeta primers were used for the PCR. Measured with immunoSEQ multiplex PCR; TCRdb has only the in-frame clones, and not every one. Of roughly 120,000 clones in the sample, approximately 80% are singletons; the top ten hold approximately 0.22%. Sequencing was performed on PBMCs. These receptors were obtained from a man in his fifties in good health and CMV-seronegative.

The chain is built from TRBV29-1 and TRBJ1-2; TRBD1 matches at 8 bases. Germline V lookup: CDR1 SQVTM, CDR2 ANQGSEA. Trimming removed 5 bases from V and 8 bases from J; junction bases left unmatched: 10. There are 13 residues in the CDR3. The CDR3 bases are TGCAGCGTTACAACACTAGGGACAGGAGGCTACACCTTC. Amino acid sequence: CSVTTLGTGGYTF.

The gene calls are TRBV19 and TRBJ1-1; D remains ambiguous. Germline CDR1 reads LNHDA; CDR2 reads SQIVND (reference sequence). The CDR3 runs to 12 residues. Trimming removed 2 bases at V and 2 bases at J, with 3 bases between. The CDR3 coding sequence is TGTGCCAGTAGTATAACAAACACTGAAGCTTTCTTT. Its translation is CASSITNTEAFF.

CDR3 DNA sequence: TGTGCCAGCAGCCCCCCCTTCAGGGGCGGAGATACGCAGTATTTT. Its protein product is CASSPPFRGGDTQYF. The chain uses TRBV7-9 and TRBJ2-3; D perhaps matches TRBD1 (6 bases). Between the trimmed V and J ends, which lost 5 bases and 5 bases, there was a span of 17 bases. Germline V gene data show CDR1 as SEHNR and CDR2 as FQNEAQ (reference sequence). CDR3 length: 15 residues.

The chain uses TRBV4-2 and TRBJ2-7, with TRBD2 matching over 8 bases. The germline CDR1 and CDR2 sequences are LGHNA and YNFKEQ. V lost 2 bases, J lost 0 bases, and 3 bases stayed unmatched. This CDR3 has 15 residues. CDR3 DNA sequence: TGTGCCAGCAGCCAACTAGCGGGTAACTCCTACGAGCAGTACTTC. Protein sequence: CASSQLAGNSYEQYF.

The chain is built from TRBV28 and TRBJ2-1; 11 bases match TRBD1. The V and J ends lost 2 bases and 3 bases, in that order; junction bases with no gene match: 3. CDR1 is MDHEN and CDR2 is SYDVKM in the germline V gene. This CDR3 has 16 amino acids. CDR3 sequence: CASSLVGTGGYNEQFF. The CDR3, as DNA: TGTGCCAGCAGTTTAGTCGGGACAGGGGGCTACAATGAGCAGTTCTTC. The entire variable domain, with the rest obtained from reference TRBV28 and TRBJ2-1, is as follows: DVKVTQSSRYLVKRTGEKVFLECVQDMDHENMFWYRQDPGLGLRLIYFSYDVKMKEKGDIPEGYSVSREKKERFSLILESASTNQTSMYLCASSLVGTGGYNEQFFGPGTRLTVL.

The rearrangement uses TRBV5-1 and TRBJ2-3; a possible D gene is TRBD1 (6 bases). V was trimmed by 4 bases and J by 2 bases, leaving 11 bases between them. CDR1 SGHRS and CDR2 YFSETQ come from the germline V gene. CDR3 length equals 14 residues. The CDR3 loop reads CASSRDTYTDTQYF. CDR3 nucleotides: TGCGCCAGCAGCCGGGACACATACACAGATACGCAGTATTTT.

This clone was counted between two and nine times. The chain is built from TRBV30 and TRBJ1-5; no clear D gene. Germline lookup yields CDR1 GTSNPN and CDR2 SVGIG (reference sequence). V lost 2 bases, J lost 7 bases, and 12 bases lay in between. CDR3 length: 13 residues. CDR3 sequence (DNA): TGTGCCTGGAGTCCCGGACTGGGACAGCCCCAGCATTTT. It is translated as CAWSPGLGQPQHF.

The chain recombines TRBV19 with TRBJ1-2; D is unclear. The CDR3 sequence is 16 residues long. The V end was cut by 0 bases, the J end by 3 bases, with 14 bases between. Germline-derived CDR1 and CDR2 are LNHDA and SQIVND (reference sequence). As DNA, the CDR3 is TGTGCCAGTAGTATAGAGGCGGGGAGAAGGGACTATGGCTACACCTTC. Protein: CASSIEAGRRDYGYTF.

V and J are TRBV10-3 and TRBJ1-1; D might be TRBD1 (6 bases). There are 13 residues in the CDR3. V was trimmed by 9 bases and J by 2 bases, leaving 13 bases between them. Germline V CDR1 and CDR2: ENHRY, SYGVKD. The CDR3 sequence: CAIKDSLNTEAFF. The CDR3 DNA reads TGTGCCATTAAGGACAGTCTAAACACTGAAGCTTTCTTT.

This chain joins TRBV7-3 and TRBJ2-1; a possible D gene is TRBD2 (6 bases). Germline-derived CDR1 and CDR2 are SGHTA and FQGTGA. The CDR3 runs to 14 residues. Trimming shortened V by 0 bases and J by 7 bases, and 10 bases separated the two germline ends. CDR3 protein: CASSLTGLPNEQFF. The CDR3 DNA is TGTGCCAGCAGCTTAACAGGACTACCTAATGAGCAGTTCTTC.

The sample holds a few counts of this clone. The chain links TRBV4-1 to TRBJ2-1; 12 nucleotides match TRBD2. Germline V gene lookup returns CDR1 MGHRA and CDR2 YSYEKL. V dropped 2 bases and J dropped 14; count of bases not matched to a gene: 7. The CDR3 has 14 residues. CDR3: CASSQSLAGGEKFF. The DNA of the CDR3 is TGCGCCAGCAGCCAATCCCTAGCGGGAGGGGAGAAGTTCTTC.

This clone has more than one count but fewer than ten. The V gene is TRBV7-2, the J gene TRBJ1-5; 7 positions agree with TRBD1. The length of the CDR3 is 15 residues. V dropped 5 bases and J dropped 3; count of bases not matched to a gene: 7. The germline V gene has CDR1 SGHTA and CDR2 FQGNSA. The CDR3 sequence: CASSVTGTVNQPQHF. The CDR3 DNA reads TGTGCCAGCAGCGTAACCGGGACAGTCAATCAGCCCCAGCATTTT. The whole variable domain, remainder taken from reference TRBV7-2 and TRBJ1-5, is GAGVSQSPSNKVTEKGKDVELRCDPISGHTALYWYRQSLGQGLEFLIYFQGNSAPDKSGLPSDRFSAERTGGSVSTLTIQRTQQEDSAVYLCASSVTGTVNQPQHFGDGTRLSIL.

The CDR3 here is CASKPDRGNQPQHF. CDR3 DNA sequence: TGTGCCAGCAAACCGGACAGGGGGAATCAGCCCCAGCATTTT. This chain connects TRBV27 to TRBJ1-5; the match to TRBD1 covers 10 bases. CDR1 and CDR2 (germline): MNHEY, SMNVEV (reference sequence). The CDR3 runs 14 residues. Unmatched junction bases numbered 4, after V lost 7 bases and J lost 4 bases.

The rearrangement links TRBV27 to TRBJ2-1, with 8 bases aligning to TRBD2. V lost 4 bases and J lost 0; bases outside the gene matches: 8. This CDR3 comprises 17 residues. Germline CDR1 is MNHEY and CDR2 is SMNVEV (reference sequence). CDR3 sequence reads: CASSSSGQVSSYNEQFF. CDR3 DNA sequence: TGTGCCAGCAGTTCTAGCGGGCAGGTCAGCTCCTACAATGAGCAGTTCTTC.

V gene TRBV4-2 combines with J gene TRBJ2-7; 9 nucleotides line up with TRBD2. With V trimmed by 0 bases and J by 1 base, 7 bases remained unmatched. The CDR3 loop spans 17 amino acids. Germline CDR1 is LGHNA and CDR2 is YNFKEQ. CDR3 residues: CASSQDGRSGGSYEQYF. The CDR3 bases are TGTGCCAGCAGCCAAGACGGTAGGAGCGGGGGGTCCTACGAGCAGTACTTC.

CDR3 amino acids: CACKGSGIYEQYF. Written as DNA, the CDR3 is TGTGCCTGCAAGGGGTCGGGCATTTACGAGCAGTACTTC. The chain has TRBV30 and TRBJ2-7; D is perhaps TRBD1 (5 bases). Trimming stripped 6 bases from V and 4 bases from J, with 16 bases between. The germline V gene has CDR1 GTSNPN and CDR2 SVGIG (reference sequence). This CDR3 region has 13 residues.

The chain is built from TRBV15 and TRBJ1-1; tentative D call: TRBD1 (6 bases). The germline V gene encodes CDR1 LNHNV and CDR2 YYDKDF (reference sequence). This CDR3 is built from 15 residues. V lost 4 bases to trimming and J lost 0 bases, with 12 bases between them. CDR3 nucleotide sequence: TGTGCCACCAGCATTTACGACAGGTTGAACACTGAAGCTTTCTTT. Its protein is CATSIYDRLNTEAFF.

This chain uses TRBV28 with TRBJ2-1; D not resolved. Germline V gene sequence: CDR1 MDHEN, CDR2 SYDVKM. Trimming stripped 4 bases from V and 6 bases from J, with 4 bases between. This CDR3 is 11 amino acids long. The CDR3 sequence: CASSSLNEQFF. The DNA for the CDR3 is TGTGCCAGCAGTTCTCTCAATGAGCAGTTCTTC. Complete variable domain (other parts from reference TRBV28 and TRBJ2-1): DVKVTQSSRYLVKRTGEKVFLECVQDMDHENMFWYRQDPGLGLRLIYFSYDVKMKEKGDIPEGYSVSREKKERFSLILESASTNQTSMYLCASSSLNEQFFGPGTRLTVL.

V and J are TRBV7-2 and TRBJ2-7, with D possibly TRBD1 on 5 matching bases. Germline values: CDR1 SGHTA, CDR2 FQGNSA. Trimming stripped 3 bases from V and 8 bases from J, with 14 bases between. This CDR3 has 13 residues. The CDR3 nucleotides are TGTGCCAGCAGCTTGACAGCAAGCTGGAAGCAGTACTTC. It encodes CASSLTASWKQYF.

CDR3: CASSESPGGSKTGELFF. In DNA form, the CDR3 reads TGTGCCAGCAGTGAATCTCCGGGCGGGAGTAAGACCGGGGAGCTGTTTTTT. The chain couples TRBV2 to TRBJ2-2; 7 positions match TRBD2. The V and J ends lost 2 bases and 5 bases, in that order; junction bases with no gene match: 11. The CDR3 runs 17 residues. Germline values: CDR1 SNHLY, CDR2 FYNNEI.

The chain couples TRBV6-5 to TRBJ2-1; possible D gene TRBD1, 7 bases. The germline CDR1 and CDR2 sequences are MNHEY and SVGAGI. Trimming cost V 7 bases and J 4 bases, with 14 bases left between them. The CDR3 contains 14 residues. Here the CDR3 reads CASTPEGAYNEQFF. As DNA, the CDR3 is TGTGCCAGCACCCCGGAGGGGGCTTACAATGAGCAGTTCTTC.

This chain links TRBV19 with TRBJ2-1; 7 bases agree with TRBD2. Unmatched junction bases numbered 4, after V lost 5 bases and J lost 3 bases. There are 14 residues in the CDR3. CDR1 is LNHDA and CDR2 is SQIVND in the germline V gene (reference sequence). The CDR3 DNA reads as TGTGCCAGTAGTCAAGGGACTAACTACAATGAGCAGTTCTTC. Translation gives CASSQGTNYNEQFF.

This clone was detected a few times. The genes are TRBV4-3 and TRBJ2-5; 8 bases align to TRBD1. V lost 3 bases to trimming and J lost 6 bases; unmatched junction nucleotides: 12. This CDR3 contains 16 residues. Per the germline V gene, CDR1 is LGHNA and CDR2 is YSLEER. The CDR3 region is CASSQIIGQGWQTQYF. CDR3 DNA: TGCGCCAGCAGCCAGATCATTGGACAGGGTTGGCAGACCCAGTACTTC.

The CDR3 reads CASSSTRSSYEQYF. The CDR3 nucleotides read TGCGCCAGCAGCTCCACTCGGAGCTCCTACGAGCAGTACTTC. This chain connects TRBV5-1 to TRBJ2-7; no reliable D call. Per germline, CDR1 SGHRS and CDR2 YFSETQ. The CDR3 totals 14 residues. V was trimmed by 3 bases and J by 0 bases, leaving 10 bases between them.

The chain couples TRBV15 to TRBJ1-1, with D possibly matching TRBD1 (6 bases). The V end lost 5 bases, the J end lost 2 bases, and 15 bases lay between the germline ends. CDR1 is LNHNV and CDR2 is YYDKDF in the germline V gene (reference sequence). The CDR3 spans 15 residues. The CDR3 nucleotides are TGTGCCACCAGCGGGGGAGGGACACCAAACACTGAAGCTTTCTTT. It yields the protein CATSGGGTPNTEAFF.

The CDR3 DNA is TGCGCCAGCAGCAGGGGACACCGGAACACTGAAGCTTTCTTT. Translated: CASSRGHRNTEAFF. This chain links TRBV5-1 with TRBJ1-1, with D tentatively TRBD1 (6 bases). Germline V gene sequence: CDR1 SGHRS, CDR2 YFSETQ. The CDR3 has 14 amino acids. V was trimmed by 4 bases and J by 1 base, leaving 11 bases between them.

The rearrangement uses TRBV28 and TRBJ1-1; TRBD1 might be the D (6 bases). Germline loops: CDR1 MDHEN, CDR2 SYDVKM. Trimming removed 9 bases at V and 0 bases at J, with 23 bases between. This CDR3 region has 17 residues. The CDR3 is CASMTGAQGRVNTEAFF. DNA for the CDR3: TGTGCCAGTATGACCGGTGCGCAGGGGAGGGTGAACACTGAAGCTTTCTTT.

V usage is TRBV7-2 and J usage is TRBJ1-6; D may be TRBD1 (5 bases). Trimming pared 4 bases from V and 9 bases from J, leaving 16 bases between. The CDR3 has 15 amino acids. Germline-derived CDR1 and CDR2 are SGHTA and FQGNSA. The CDR3 sequence is CASSSDRAGGSPLHF. CDR3 DNA sequence: TGTGCCAGCAGCTCAGACAGAGCAGGCGGTTCACCCCTCCACTTT.